The 32 T cell receptor beta chains in this list originate from one sample, sequenced in a study of early T cells in non-severe SARS-CoV-2 infection. TCRdb re-called the 5' RACE reads through MiXCR, storing one row per CDR3 protein. This sample yields under 75,000 distinct CDR3 sequences, of which roughly an eighth are seen a single time; approximately 10% belongs to the top ten. Sequencing input: whole blood. All receptors come from an adult who was a healthcare worker with PCR-confirmed SARS-CoV-2 infection or an uninfected control (not recorded which).

This clonotype was counted a few times. The chain employs TRBV7-6 and TRBJ2-7, with D perhaps matching TRBD2 (7 bases). The V end lost 2 bases, the J end lost 0 bases, and 17 bases lay between the germline ends. The CDR3 covers 17 residues. CDR1 and CDR2 from the germline V gene are SGHVS and FNYEAQ. The CDR3 DNA sequence: TGTGCCAGCAGCTTAAGGTTTCGGGGGGCCCACTCCTACGAGCAGTACTTC. Residues: CASSLRFRGAHSYEQYF.

Ten or more counts support this clonotype. V is TRBV29-1 and J is TRBJ2-3; no firm D call. Per the germline V gene, CDR1 is SQVTM and CDR2 is ANQGSEA. V lost 4 bases and J lost 1, with 0 bases in between. This CDR3 is built from 10 residues. The CDR3 region has the DNA TGCAGCGTTGGCACAGATACGCAGTATTTT. It codes for CSVGTDTQYF.

This clonotype was counted many times. The chain joins TRBV7-9 to TRBJ1-6; possible D gene TRBD1, 5 bases. The CDR3 extends over 14 amino acids. Germline lookup yields CDR1 SEHNR and CDR2 FQNEAQ (reference sequence). V gave up 3 bases and J gave up 10 bases, with 13 bases separating them. The CDR3 DNA sequence: TGTGCCAGCAGCTTGTACGGAGGGGTATCACCCCTCCACTTT. Translating it yields CASSLYGGVSPLHF.

The chain is built from TRBV29-1 and TRBJ1-1, with unresolved D. V lost 6 bases and J 6 bases, leaving 11 bases between the germline ends. Germline-derived CDR1 and CDR2 are SQVTM and ANQGSEA. The CDR3 extends over 11 amino acids. Here the CDR3 reads CSVSNGAEAFF. In DNA, the CDR3 is TGCAGCGTCTCAAATGGTGCTGAAGCTTTCTTT.

At least ten counts were recorded for this clonotype. J is TRBJ2-2 and V is TRBV7-7; 7 bases match TRBD2. The germline V gene has CDR1 SSHAT and CDR2 FNYEAQ (reference sequence). This CDR3 region has 14 residues. The CDR3 reads CASTLAEVDGELFF. The CDR3 DNA follows: TGTGCTAGTACCCTAGCGGAAGTGGACGGGGAGCTGTTTTTT.

This clonotype was seen many times. V usage is TRBV12-3 or TRBV12-4 and J usage is TRBJ1-1; D might be TRBD1 (6 bases). CDR3 length: 16 residues. Deletions cut 6 bases from V and 1 base from J, with 18 bases between. CDR3 loop: CASSIGGGDRNTEAFF. CDR3 DNA: TGTGCCAGCAGCATAGGGGGGGGCGATAGGAACACTGAAGCTTTCTTT.

The chain employs TRBV6-5 and TRBJ1-2, with D perhaps TRBD1 (6 bases). Per the germline V gene, CDR1 is MNHEY and CDR2 is SVGAGI. The CDR3 length is 15 residues. The germline V and J ends were trimmed by 7 bases and 8 bases, with 23 bases remaining between them. CDR3: CASKFGPDSSRGYTF. The CDR3 coding sequence is TGTGCCAGCAAGTTTGGACCGGACAGCTCGAGAGGCTACACCTTC.

The chain is built from TRBV20-1 and TRBJ1-2; D is unclear. From germline, CDR1 is DFQATT and CDR2 SNEGSKA (reference sequence). The CDR3 totals 10 residues. For the CDR3, the DNA is TGCAGCCGGTTCCACTATGGCTACACCTTC. Amino acids: CSRFHYGYTF.

The V call is TRBV7-2, the J call TRBJ2-1; possibly TRBD2 for D (6 bases). Trimming cost V 6 bases and J 8 bases, with 14 bases left between them. Germline assignment: CDR1 SGHTA and CDR2 FQGNSA. CDR3 length: 13 residues. CDR3 bases: TGTGCCAGCAGGAACCGACCTAGCGATGAGCAGTTCTTC. It specifies CASRNRPSDEQFF.

This clonotype showed up just a few times. V and J are TRBV9 and TRBJ2-7; 7 positions agree with TRBD2. The V segment lost 4 bases and the J segment 4 bases; nucleotides outside the gene matches: 11. The length of the CDR3 is 15 residues. Looked up from germline, CDR1 is SGDLS and CDR2 is YYNGEE. The CDR3 region is CASSPNLADEYEQYF. CDR3 sequence (DNA): TGTGCCAGCAGCCCGAATCTAGCGGATGAGTACGAGCAGTACTTC.

This clonotype has ten or more counts. This sequence joins TRBV11-2 and TRBJ2-7, with TRBD1 matching 9 bases. Germline-derived CDR1 and CDR2 are SGHAT and FQNNGV. J was trimmed by 7 bases and V by 6 bases; bases with no gene match: 7. The CDR3 has 13 amino acids. CDR3 nucleotide sequence: TGTGCCAGCAGTAGTGACAGGGGGTTGGAGCAGTACTTC. Its protein is CASSSDRGLEQYF.

This clonotype showed up many times. This chain uses TRBV11-3 with TRBJ2-3; 9 bases align to TRBD1. V dropped 8 bases and J dropped 2; count of bases not matched to a gene: 2. Germline V gene sequence: CDR1 SGHNT, CDR2 YENEEA. CDR3 length: 13 residues. This CDR3 is CASGQGFTDTQYF. The CDR3, as DNA: TGTGCCAGCGGACAGGGGTTCACAGATACGCAGTATTTT. Supplemented by reference TRBV11-3 and TRBJ2-3, the full variable domain reads EAGVVQSPRYKIIEKKQPVAFWCNPISGHNTLYWYLQNLGQGPELLIRYENEEAVDDSQLPKDRFSAERLKGVDSTLKIQPAELGDSAVYLCASGQGFTDTQYFGPGTRLTVL.

This clonotype was seen a few times. V and J are TRBV12-3 or TRBV12-4 and TRBJ2-1; D not certain. There are 11 residues in the CDR3. Trimming shortened V by 3 bases and J by 10 bases, and 7 bases separated the two germline ends. CDR3 region: CASSLDQEQFF. The CDR3, as DNA: TGTGCCAGCAGTTTGGATCAGGAGCAGTTCTTC.

This clonotype was observed at least ten times. The chain carries TRBV29-1 and TRBJ1-1; 7 bases line up with TRBD1. This CDR3 region has 13 residues. Germline CDR1 and CDR2: SQVTM and ANQGSEA. V lost 6 bases to trimming and J lost 3 bases; unmatched junction nucleotides: 7. The CDR3 loop is CSVARRGDTEAFF. In DNA, the CDR3 is TGCAGCGTGGCCCGCAGGGGGGACACTGAAGCTTTCTTT.

This clonotype was seen only a few times. This chain connects TRBV4-2 to TRBJ2-7; a possible D gene is TRBD1 (6 bases). The V end lost 1 base, the J end lost 1 base, and 11 bases lay between the germline ends. The length of the CDR3 is 15 residues. Germline CDR1 and CDR2: LGHNA and YNFKEQ. The CDR3 sequence: CASSQGTAPSYEQYF. The CDR3 DNA reads TGTGCCAGCAGCCAAGGGACAGCGCCTTCCTACGAGCAGTACTTC.

In its sample, this clonotype was seen a few times. The gene calls are TRBV11-2 and TRBJ2-5, with no clear D. Trimming removed 5 bases at V and 4 bases at J, with 14 bases between. Germline loops: CDR1 SGHAT, CDR2 FQNNGV. The CDR3 is 14 residues long. This CDR3 is CASSPRRARETQYF. The CDR3, as DNA: TGTGCCAGCAGCCCTCGTAGGGCCCGAGAGACCCAGTACTTC.

This chain uses TRBV11-3 with TRBJ1-1; D unresolved. Per germline, CDR1 SGHNT and CDR2 YENEEA. The CDR3 runs to 14 residues. The V end lost 2 bases, the J end lost 1 base, and 8 bases lay between the germline ends. The CDR3 nucleotides read TGTGCCAGCAGCTTAATAGACGGGAACACTGAAGCTTTCTTT. Its translation is CASSLIDGNTEAFF.

This clonotype occurred many times. This chain joins TRBV28 and TRBJ2-7; D is unresolved. The CDR3 is 11 amino acids. Per germline, CDR1 MDHEN and CDR2 SYDVKM. Deletions cut 7 bases from V and 9 bases from J, with 13 bases between. The CDR3, as DNA: TGTGCCAGCAATCCCGGAATGGGGCAGTACTTC. Its protein is CASNPGMGQYF.

This clonotype was seen repeatedly, ten times or more. The chain couples TRBV13 to TRBJ1-1, with D possibly being TRBD1 (6 bases). Germline V gives CDR1 PRHDT, CDR2 FYEKMQ (reference sequence). This CDR3 comprises 14 residues. The V and J ends lost 6 bases and 5 bases respectively, with 16 bases between them. The CDR3 DNA sequence: TGTGCCAGCAGTTACCGGACAGAAGGGACTGAAGCTTTCTTT. Amino acid sequence: CASSYRTEGTEAFF.

This chain uses TRBV5-5 with TRBJ1-2, with a tentative D call TRBD1 (5 bases). The CDR3 runs to 13 residues. The ends were cut back, 5 bases at V and 4 bases at J, with 12 bases in the middle. Germline V gives CDR1 SGHKS, CDR2 YYEKEE (reference sequence). The CDR3 DNA reads as TGTGCCAGCAGGCGAGACACAGGCTATGGCTACACCTTC. It codes for CASRRDTGYGYTF.

In this sample, this clonotype turned up many times. The chain carries TRBV7-9 and TRBJ2-3, with D tentatively TRBD2 (5 bases). Per the germline V gene, CDR1 is SEHNR and CDR2 is FQNEAQ (reference sequence). The CDR3 contains 13 residues. Between the trimmed V and J ends, which lost 7 bases and 10 bases, there was a span of 18 bases. This CDR3 is CASTTQNLRAQYF. CDR3 nucleotides: TGTGCCAGCACCACCCAAAACCTGAGGGCGCAGTATTTT. The whole variable domain, filled in from reference TRBV7-9 and TRBJ2-3, reads DTGVSQNPRHKITKRGQNVTFRCDPISEHNRLYWYRQTLGQGPEFLTYFQNEAQLEKSRLLSDRFSAERPKGSFSTLEIQRTEQGDSAMYLCASTTQNLRAQYFGPGTRLTVL.

The CDR3, as DNA: TGTGCCAGCAGCTTAGTCAGATTTCAAGAGACCCAGTACTTC. It is translated as CASSLVRFQETQYF. The genes are TRBV7-2 and TRBJ2-5; D not certain. Germline loops: CDR1 SGHTA, CDR2 FQGNSA. V lost 1 base and J lost 2, with 8 bases in between. The CDR3 extends over 14 amino acids.

There are many counts of this clonotype. V usage is TRBV14 and J usage is TRBJ1-1; D remains unclear. With 1 base removed from V and 0 bases from J, the gap between germline ends came to 6 bases. The CDR3 runs to 14 residues. The germline V gene encodes CDR1 SGHDN and CDR2 FVKESK. DNA for the CDR3: TGTGCCAGCAGCCAAGCGGGCATGAACACTGAAGCTTTCTTT. Its translation is CASSQAGMNTEAFF.

This clonotype has only a few counts. The chain has TRBV6-2 or TRBV6-3 and TRBJ2-5; D possibly corresponds to TRBD2 (6 bases). Germline assignment: CDR1 MNHEY and CDR2 SVGEGT. This CDR3 is built from 15 residues. Between the trimmed V and J ends, which lost 4 bases and 1 base, there was a span of 13 bases. The CDR3 DNA sequence: TGTGCCAGCAGTTCTACGGACTATCCCCAAGAGACCCAGTACTTC. Translated: CASSSTDYPQETQYF.

This clonotype was detected ten times or more. V and J are TRBV24-1 and TRBJ1-2; D remains unclear. The CDR3 is 15 residues long. V gave up 3 bases and J gave up 4 bases, with 14 bases separating them. Germline V gives CDR1 KGHDR, CDR2 SFDVKD. CDR3 in DNA: TGTGCCACCAGTGATGGTCCGGGGTCCGGCTATGGCTACACCTTC. Protein sequence: CATSDGPGSGYGYTF.

To note about this clonotype: A much larger clone sits a single nucleotide away, making a read error possible. The V call is TRBV12-3 or TRBV12-4, the J call TRBJ1-6; the match to TRBD1 covers 10 bases. CDR3 length equals 17 residues. The ends lost 2 bases at V and 9 bases at J; junction bases unmatched: 10. The CDR3 sequence is CASSLPSPGTGVSPLHF. The DNA for the CDR3 is TGTGCCAGCAGTTTACCTTCCCCCGGGACAGGGGTTTCACCCCTCCACTTT.

In its sample, this clonotype was seen many times. The CDR3 DNA is TGTGCCAGCAGCTCGGGGGGGCTCTTATACAATGAGCAGTTCTTC. As protein: CASSSGGLLYNEQFF. J is TRBJ2-1 and V is TRBV12-3 or TRBV12-4, with 8 bases lining up with TRBD2. The CDR3 runs 15 residues. The J segment lost 4 bases and the V segment lost 6 bases, leaving 8 bases of the junction unmatched.

This chain uses TRBV10-3 with TRBJ2-7; either TRBD1 or TRBD2 may supply D (5 bases each). V gave up 0 bases and J gave up 5 bases, with 11 bases separating them. The CDR3 runs 14 residues. The V gene's germline CDR1 is ENHRY and CDR2 SYGVKD. The CDR3 loop reads CAISESSRGDEQYF. The CDR3 DNA reads as TGTGCCATCAGTGAGTCGAGTAGGGGAGACGAGCAGTACTTC.

V gene TRBV4-3 combines with J gene TRBJ1-2; no clear D gene. Trimming cost V 1 base and J 4 bases, with 7 bases left between them. The CDR3 runs 13 residues. From germline, CDR1 is LGHNA and CDR2 YSLEER. CDR3 sequence (DNA): TGCGCCAGCAGCCAAGGTCGAGTCTATGGCTACACCTTC. It specifies CASSQGRVYGYTF.

This clonotype has just a few counts. The chain has TRBV28 and TRBJ2-3; D is ambiguous. This CDR3 region has 12 residues. Trimming pared 3 bases from V and 6 bases from J, leaving 7 bases between. The V gene's germline CDR1 is MDHEN and CDR2 SYDVKM. CDR3 amino acids: CASSFYSDTQYF. The CDR3 nucleotides are TGTGCCAGCAGTTTCTACAGTGATACGCAGTATTTT.

CDR3 in DNA: TGCAGTGCCCTAGCGGGGCAGTACAATGAGCAGTTCTTC. The encoded protein is CSALAGQYNEQFF. This chain uses TRBV20-1 with TRBJ2-1; 9 bases align to TRBD2. The CDR3 consists of 13 residues. Germline V CDR1 and CDR2: DFQATT, SNEGSKA (reference sequence). V shed 6 bases and J 4 bases; nucleotides not matched to a gene: 4.

Regarding this clonotype: As the CDR3 is not closed by the conserved phenylalanine or tryptophan, this likely results from a read error. The rearrangement joins TRBV28 to TRBJ2-7; 8 positions agree with TRBD1. The germline gives CDR1 MDHEN, CDR2 SYDVKM. V lost 1 base, J lost 6 bases, and 8 bases stayed unmatched. This CDR3 comprises 15 residues. The CDR3 is CASSLSTQGAGEQYL. CDR3 nucleotide sequence: TGTGCCAGCAGTTTATCAACCCAGGGGGCGGGCGAGCAGTACCTC.